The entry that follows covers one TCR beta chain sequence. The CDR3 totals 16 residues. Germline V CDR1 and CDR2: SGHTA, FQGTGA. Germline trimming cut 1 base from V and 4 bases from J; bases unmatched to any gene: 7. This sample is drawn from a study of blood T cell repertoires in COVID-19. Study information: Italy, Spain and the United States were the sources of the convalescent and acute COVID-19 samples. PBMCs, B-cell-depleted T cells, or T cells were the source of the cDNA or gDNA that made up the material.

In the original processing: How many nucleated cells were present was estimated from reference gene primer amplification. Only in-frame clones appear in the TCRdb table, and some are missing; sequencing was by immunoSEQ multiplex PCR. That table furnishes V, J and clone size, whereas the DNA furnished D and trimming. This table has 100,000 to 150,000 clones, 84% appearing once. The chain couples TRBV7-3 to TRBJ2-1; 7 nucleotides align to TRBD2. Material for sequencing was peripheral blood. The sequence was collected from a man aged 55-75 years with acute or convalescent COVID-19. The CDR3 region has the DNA TGTGCCAGCAGCTTAATGGGGACTACCTTATACAATGAGCAGTTCTTC. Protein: CASSLMGTTLYNEQFF.